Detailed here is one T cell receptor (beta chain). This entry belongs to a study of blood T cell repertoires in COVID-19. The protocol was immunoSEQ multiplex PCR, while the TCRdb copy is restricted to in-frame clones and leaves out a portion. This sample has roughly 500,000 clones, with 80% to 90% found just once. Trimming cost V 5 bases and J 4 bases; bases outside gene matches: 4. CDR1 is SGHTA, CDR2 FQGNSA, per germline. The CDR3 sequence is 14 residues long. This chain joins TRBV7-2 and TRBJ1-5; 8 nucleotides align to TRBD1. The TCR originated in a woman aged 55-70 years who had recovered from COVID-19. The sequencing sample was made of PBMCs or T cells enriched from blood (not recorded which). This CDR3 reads CASSLGQGNQPQHF. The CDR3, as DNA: TGTGCCAGCAGCCTAGGACAGGGAAATCAGCCCCAGCATTTT.